These 23 T cell receptor beta chains were all obtained from the same sample, sequenced in a study of beta chain features in type 1 diabetes (dated 2018 in TCRdb). The library came from the immunoSEQ multiplex PCR assay. The entire amount of isolated RNA was reverse transcribed using the High Capacity cDNA Reverse Transcription Kit, so the sequenced TCRB transcripts were expressed ones. TCRdb took over this immuneACCESS table, retaining in-frame rearrangements with V and J assigned. Such tables are incomplete; in checked studies, under half of the missing clones stem from an unresolved V gene, and the remainder is unexplained. The sample has a few hundred thousand clones on record, approximately 16% of them singletons. The ten largest make up 0.019% of the sample. Sequences were obtained from naive CD4+ T cells from blood. The sample's cell subset or site, from its label and the paper: true naive CD4+ T cells. The receptor set was obtained from a woman in her late teens or twenties in good health.

This clone was counted only a few times. V gene TRBV5-6 combines with J gene TRBJ2-4, with TRBD2 as a possible D gene (6 bases). This CDR3 comprises 13 residues. The germline CDR1 and CDR2 sequences are SGHDT and YYEEEE. The V end was cut by 5 bases, the J end by 8 bases, with 14 bases between. CDR3: CASSPGTVDIQYF. For the CDR3, the DNA is TGTGCCAGCAGTCCCGGGACTGTAGACATTCAGTACTTC.

The J gene is TRBJ2-5, the V gene TRBV18; TRBD1 agrees at 8 bases. V gave up 0 bases and J gave up 7 bases; unmatched junction bases: 7. CDR3 length: 15 residues. Germline V CDR1 and CDR2: KGHSH, LQKENI. Here the CDR3 DNA reads TGTGCCAGCTCACCACCTTGGACAGGGCGTGTGACCCAGTACTTC. Protein product: CASSPPWTGRVTQYF.

The rearrangement uses TRBV7-2 and TRBJ1-5; 8 nucleotides line up with TRBD1. The CDR3 has 15 amino acids. With 5 bases clipped from V and 7 bases from J, the junction kept 10 bases outside the gene matches. Germline CDR1 and CDR2: SGHTA and FQGNSA. This chain's CDR3 is CASSSRQGAGQPQHF. Here the CDR3 DNA reads TGTGCCAGCAGCAGTAGGCAGGGGGCCGGGCAGCCCCAGCATTTT.

The sample holds a few counts of this clone. V is TRBV19 and J is TRBJ1-1; TRBD1 agrees at 11 bases. CDR3 size: 15 residues. Germline-derived CDR1 and CDR2 are LNHDA and SQIVND (reference sequence). The V and J ends lost 8 bases and 1 base, in that order; junction bases with no gene match: 6. The chain's CDR3 is CASLPGTGGNTEAFF. The CDR3 DNA reads TGTGCCAGTCTCCCCGGGACAGGGGGGAACACTGAAGCTTTCTTT.

In this sample, this clone turned up a few times. In nucleotides, the CDR3 is TGTGCCACCAGCAGAGGGGTCAAAGGGGCCATTTCACCCCTCCACTTT. Its translation: CATSRGVKGAISPLHF. This chain connects TRBV15 to TRBJ1-6, with a possible D match to TRBD1 (5 bases). The CDR3 has 16 residues. V was shortened by 1 base and J by 9 bases, with 16 bases between the two germline ends. Germline CDR1 and CDR2: LNHNV and YYDKDF (reference sequence). Combining the CDR3 with reference TRBV15 and TRBJ1-6 gives the whole variable domain DAMVIQNPRYQVTQFGKPVTLSCSQTLNHNVMYWYQQKSSQAPKLLFHYYDKDFNNEADTPDNFQSRRPNTSFCFLDIRSPGLGDTAMYLCATSRGVKGAISPLHFGNGTRLTVT.

The chain uses TRBV5-1 and TRBJ2-1; D is possibly TRBD2 (7 bases). The CDR3 consists of 16 residues. Germline CDR1 and CDR2: SGHRS and YFSETQ. V lost 0 bases and J 3 bases, leaving 13 bases between the germline ends. The CDR3 spells CASSLEGGSSYNEQFF. As DNA, the CDR3 is TGCGCCAGCAGCTTGGAGGGGGGGTCAAGCTACAATGAGCAGTTCTTC.

This chain joins TRBV7-9 and TRBJ2-2; 9 bases map to TRBD2. CDR3 size: 15 residues. Per the germline V gene, CDR1 is SEHNR and CDR2 is FQNEAQ (reference sequence). The CDR3: CVPGTSSPNTGELFF. CDR3 DNA sequence: TGTGTCCCCGGGACTAGCTCTCCAAACACCGGGGAGCTGTTTTTT.

V usage is TRBV30 and J usage is TRBJ1-1; TRBD1 might be the D (5 bases). Trimming stripped 0 bases from V and 3 bases from J, with 11 bases between. CDR1 is GTSNPN, CDR2 SVGIG, per germline (reference sequence). The CDR3 length is 14 residues. CDR3 bases: TGTGCCTGGAGTGTTTTAGGGGAAGACACTGAAGCTTTCTTT. It codes for CAWSVLGEDTEAFF. The full variable domain, with the rest looked up from reference TRBV30 and TRBJ1-1, is SQTIHQWPATLVQPVGSPLSLECTVEGTSNPNLYWYRQAAGRGLQLLFYSVGIGQISSEVPQNLSASRPQDRQFILSSKKLLLSDSGFYLCAWSVLGEDTEAFFGQGTRLTVV.

The V and J genes are TRBV29-1 and TRBJ2-3; 8 positions match TRBD1. CDR1 is SQVTM, CDR2 ANQGSEA, per germline. V shed 6 bases and J 3 bases; nucleotides not matched to a gene: 8. The CDR3 runs 14 residues. The CDR3 DNA reads as TGCAGCGTCCCCACAGGGGGTGCGACAGATACGCAGTATTTT. Translated: CSVPTGGATDTQYF.

This clone was counted a few times. The J gene is TRBJ1-3, the V gene TRBV7-2; possible D gene TRBD1, 5 bases. CDR3 length equals 15 residues. The V gene's germline CDR1 is SGHTA and CDR2 FQGNSA. Between the trimmed V and J ends, which lost 3 bases and 0 bases, there was a span of 9 bases. CDR3 bases: TGTGCCAGCAGCTTTAGACAGAACTCTGGAAACACCATATATTTT. It specifies CASSFRQNSGNTIYF.

The chain carries TRBV7-9 and TRBJ1-1; 8 positions agree with TRBD1. The germline V gene encodes CDR1 SEHNR and CDR2 FQNEAQ (reference sequence). CDR3 length: 15 amino acids. V was pared by 3 bases and J by 4 bases, with 7 bases of the junction left unmatched. CDR3 bases: TGTGCCAGCAGCTTCCGACAGGGGAGGGTCACTGAAGCTTTCTTT. Protein: CASSFRQGRVTEAFF. Based on the CDR3 plus reference TRBV7-9 and TRBJ1-1, the full variable domain is DTGVSQNPRHKITKRGQNVTFRCDPISEHNRLYWYRQTLGQGPEFLTYFQNEAQLEKSRLLSDRFSAERPKGSFSTLEIQRTEQGDSAMYLCASSFRQGRVTEAFFGQGTRLTVV.

This clone was seen a few times. The chain is built from TRBV30 and TRBJ1-1, with TRBD1 identical over 8 bases. Per the germline V gene, CDR1 is GTSNPN and CDR2 is SVGIG (reference sequence). The ends lost 2 bases at V and 3 bases at J; junction bases unmatched: 2. The CDR3 extends over 13 amino acids. For the CDR3, the DNA is TGTGCCTGGAGTCAGACAGGGGACACTGAAGCTTTCTTT. It codes for CAWSQTGDTEAFF.

This clone was detected a few times. The chain combines TRBV28 with TRBJ2-7, with D possibly TRBD1 on 8 matching bases. Per the germline V gene, CDR1 is MDHEN and CDR2 is SYDVKM. Trimming shortened V by 5 bases and J by 3 bases, and 14 bases separated the two germline ends. CDR3 length equals 14 residues. The CDR3 sequence: CASSLQGGVYEQYF. The CDR3 DNA reads TGTGCCAGCAGTCTACAGGGGGGGGTCTACGAGCAGTACTTC.

This clone was detected a few times. The chain couples TRBV19 to TRBJ2-5; D gene uncertain. Germline loops: CDR1 LNHDA, CDR2 SQIVND (reference sequence). V dropped 3 bases and J dropped 5 bases, with 13 bases sitting between them. The length of the CDR3 is 14 residues. The CDR3 bases are TGTGCCAGTAGTATCTACCCCGAGAGGGAGACCCAGTACTTC. It codes for CASSIYPERETQYF.

V and J are TRBV7-9 and TRBJ1-5; 10 positions agree with TRBD1. Germline values: CDR1 SEHNR, CDR2 FQNEAQ (reference sequence). The CDR3 consists of 15 residues. V lost 6 bases and J lost 7; bases outside the gene matches: 9. The CDR3 spells CASSPTGTGDQPQHF. The CDR3 DNA sequence: TGTGCCAGCAGTCCAACGGGGACAGGGGACCAGCCCCAGCATTTT.

The rearrangement uses TRBV7-9 and TRBJ1-5, with D possibly TRBD1 on 5 matching bases. The germline V gene has CDR1 SEHNR and CDR2 FQNEAQ (reference sequence). This CDR3 comprises 14 residues. Trimming took 3 bases from V and 6 from J, leaving 12 bases between them. CDR3 coding DNA: TGTGCCAGCAGCTTCGGGGGAAGGGGTCAGCCCCAGCATTTT. It translates to CASSFGGRGQPQHF.

This clone was picked up a small number of times. This sequence joins TRBV30 and TRBJ1-1, with 8 bases that match TRBD1. The J segment lost 5 bases and the V segment lost 4 bases, leaving 6 bases of the junction unmatched. CDR3 length: 13 amino acids. Germline CDR1 reads GTSNPN; CDR2 reads SVGIG (reference sequence). The CDR3 loop reads CAWTDRGWTEAFF. CDR3 DNA: TGTGCCTGGACTGACAGGGGCTGGACTGAAGCTTTCTTT. Supplemented by reference TRBV30 and TRBJ1-1, the full variable domain reads SQTIHQWPATLVQPVGSPLSLECTVEGTSNPNLYWYRQAAGRGLQLLFYSVGIGQISSEVPQNLSASRPQDRQFILSSKKLLLSDSGFYLCAWTDRGWTEAFFGQGTRLTVV.

The rearrangement joins TRBV9 to TRBJ2-2; 7 bases match TRBD2. Losses at the gene ends were 0 bases for V and 6 bases for J; bases not matched to a gene: 5. The CDR3 covers 15 residues. Looked up from germline, CDR1 is SGDLS and CDR2 is YYNGEE. Here the CDR3 DNA reads TGTGCCAGCAGCGTAGGCGGGAGTCTCGCCGGGGAGCTGTTTTTT. Residues: CASSVGGSLAGELFF.

This clone was recorded a few times. This chain joins TRBV30 and TRBJ2-1; 7 bases match TRBD2. The CDR3 is 14 residues long. V was pared by 8 bases and J by 7 bases, with 14 bases of the junction left unmatched. Germline CDR1 reads GTSNPN; CDR2 reads SVGIG (reference sequence). CDR3 in DNA: TGTGCCGGCGACCGGGGCGGGAGCCCGAATGAGCAGTTCTTC. Translating it yields CAGDRGGSPNEQFF.

This clone was recorded a few times. This chain joins TRBV5-4 and TRBJ2-1, with 9 bases matching TRBD1. J was trimmed by 3 bases and V by 4 bases; bases with no gene match: 5. This CDR3 spans 15 amino acids. Germline loops: CDR1 SGHNT, CDR2 YYREEE (reference sequence). The CDR3 loop reads CASSKQGAVYNEQFF. The CDR3 DNA sequence: TGTGCCAGCAGCAAACAGGGGGCGGTCTACAATGAGCAGTTCTTC.

The chain is built from TRBV7-9 and TRBJ2-7; 7 nucleotides line up with TRBD1. The CDR3 consists of 17 residues. The ends lost 5 bases at V and 3 bases at J; junction bases unmatched: 16. Germline-derived CDR1 and CDR2 are SEHNR and FQNEAQ (reference sequence). The CDR3 coding sequence is TGTGCCAGCAGCCTCCCCGGACAGGACTTATCAATCTACGAGCAGTACTTC. Its translation: CASSLPGQDLSIYEQYF.

The chain combines TRBV6-5 with TRBJ2-1, with TRBD1 matching 10 bases. Germline values: CDR1 MNHEY, CDR2 SVGAGI. The CDR3 extends over 15 amino acids. Trimming removed 2 bases from V and 6 bases from J; junction bases left unmatched: 4. The CDR3: CASSYGTGVSNEQFF. The CDR3 bases are TGTGCCAGCAGTTACGGGACAGGGGTGAGCAATGAGCAGTTCTTC.

This clone has a handful of counts. J is TRBJ1-2 and V is TRBV9; tentative D call: TRBD1 (5 bases). This CDR3 region has 13 residues. Per the germline V gene, CDR1 is SGDLS and CDR2 is YYNGEE. Trimming shortened V by 3 bases and J by 1 base, and 7 bases separated the two germline ends. DNA for the CDR3: TGTGCCAGCAGCGAACAGGATAACTATGGCTACACCTTC. Translation: CASSEQDNYGYTF.